This T cell receptor (beta chain) stems from a study of identical twins. Study findings and constraints: Cord blood's abundant beta clonotypes had fewer insertions, unlike memory repertoires. Interpretation of the results relied on cross-sectional statistical analysis and not on following the same donors.

As for this clonotype: The target antigen is unknown.

TCRdb called the 5' RACE reads again in MiXCR, with one record for every CDR3 protein. The sample includes hundreds of thousands of distinct CDR3 sequences, around 12% seen only once; the top ten take around 1.5%. These records were also assigned to another study, of yellow fever vaccine responses in identical twins.

The source material was PBMCs. The TCR sequence derives from a woman younger than 30 in good health.

CDR3 amino acids: CASSQAPGLAYEQYF. The CDR3 DNA is TGTGCCAGCAGCCAAGCACCGGGACTAGCCTACGAGCAGTACTTC. The V and J genes are TRBV4-2 and TRBJ2-7, with 8 bases matching TRBD2. Germline CDR1 and CDR2: LGHNA and YNFKEQ. The CDR3 runs 15 residues. The trim removed 1 base at V and 2 bases at J, leaving 4 bases unmatched.